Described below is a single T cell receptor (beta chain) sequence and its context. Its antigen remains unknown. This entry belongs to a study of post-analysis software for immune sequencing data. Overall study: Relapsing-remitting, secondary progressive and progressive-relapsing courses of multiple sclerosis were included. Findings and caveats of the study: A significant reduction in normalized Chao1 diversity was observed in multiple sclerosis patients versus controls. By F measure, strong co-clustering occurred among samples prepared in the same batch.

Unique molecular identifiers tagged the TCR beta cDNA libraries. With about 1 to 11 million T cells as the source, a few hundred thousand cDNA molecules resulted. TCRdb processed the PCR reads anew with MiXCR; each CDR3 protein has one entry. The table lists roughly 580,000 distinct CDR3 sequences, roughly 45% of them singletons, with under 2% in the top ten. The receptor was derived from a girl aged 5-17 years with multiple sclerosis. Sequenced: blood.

CDR3 sequence reads: CASSPWDRGPNYGYTF. CDR3 coding DNA: TGTGCCAGCAGTCCTTGGGACAGGGGGCCGAACTATGGCTACACCTTC. This chain links TRBV25-1 with TRBJ1-2; TRBD1 matches 12 bases. The V gene end was trimmed by 5 bases and the J gene end by 2 bases; junction bases not matched to a gene: 6. Germline V gene data show CDR1 as MGHDK and CDR2 as SYGVNS. This CDR3 has 16 amino acids.